This T cell receptor (beta chain) was sequenced during a study of blood T cell repertoires in COVID-19. About the study: In each case, the material was cDNA or gDNA derived from T cells, B-cell-depleted T cells, or PBMCs.

TCRdb keeps only in-frame clones here, not all; method: immunoSEQ multiplex PCR. The data show about 330,000 clones, about 89% seen once. Germline lookup yields CDR1 MNHEY and CDR2 SVGAGI. With 5 bases removed from V and 1 base from J, the gap between germline ends came to 14 bases. CDR3 length: 15 residues. This receptor was taken from a man between 18 and 35 years old who had recovered from COVID-19. The sequenced sample consisted of peripheral blood. The genes are TRBV6-5 and TRBJ1-1; D is possibly TRBD1 (6 bases). The chain's CDR3 is CASSQGFSKNTEAFF. CDR3 nucleotide sequence: TGTGCCAGCAGTCAGGGGTTCTCAAAGAACACTGAAGCTTTCTTT.